The 32 T cell receptor beta chains presented below share a single source sample, sequenced in a study of cytomegalovirus exposure and HLA in healthy donors. PCR primers comprised 60 Vbeta and 13 Jbeta primers. Profiled with immunoSEQ multiplex PCR; TCRdb holds only in-frame clones, not every one. This repertoire shows under 85,000 clones, less than 70% found once; its top ten account for about a tenth. The sample consisted of PBMCs. These receptors were obtained from a woman aged 25 to 39 in good health and CMV-seronegative.

At least ten counts were recorded for this clone. The chain carries TRBV5-1 and TRBJ1-1; D ambiguous. The CDR3 sequence is 15 residues long. Deletions cut 0 bases from V and 0 bases from J, with 9 bases between. Germline values: CDR1 SGHRS, CDR2 YFSETQ. CDR3 sequence reads: CASSLAPDMNTEAFF. CDR3 in DNA: TGCGCCAGCAGCTTGGCCCCAGACATGAACACTGAAGCTTTCTTT.

The rearrangement links TRBV18 to TRBJ2-2, with 8 positions matching TRBD1. The CDR3 consists of 15 residues. Germline V gives CDR1 KGHSH, CDR2 LQKENI. Trimming at V came to 4 bases and at J to 3 bases, leaving 4 bases not matched to a gene. For the CDR3, the DNA is TGTGCCAGCTCACTGGGGACAGGCGACACCGGGGAGCTGTTTTTT. Translating gives CASSLGTGDTGELFF.

V is TRBV10-1 and J is TRBJ2-2; D is perhaps TRBD1 (6 bases). This CDR3 comprises 12 residues. Between the trimmed V and J ends, which lost 7 bases and 7 bases, there was a span of 10 bases. Germline CDR1 WNHNN, CDR2 SYGVQD (reference sequence). The CDR3 sequence: CASTEGVGELFF. DNA of the CDR3: TGCGCCAGCACCGAGGGGGTCGGGGAGCTGTTTTTT.

The chain is built from TRBV6-6 and TRBJ2-1, with 8 bases matching TRBD1. The CDR3 spans 14 residues. With V trimmed by 8 bases and J by 1 base, 4 bases remained unmatched. Germline lookup yields CDR1 MNHNY and CDR2 SVGAGI (reference sequence). Here the CDR3 DNA reads TGTGCCAGCGACAGGGGTTTTTCCTACAATGAGCAGTTCTTC. This gives the protein CASDRGFSYNEQFF.

The chain joins TRBV18 to TRBJ2-3; 11 bases fit TRBD1. This CDR3 comprises 14 residues. Germline CDR1 reads KGHSH; CDR2 reads LQKENI. Trimming at V came to 3 bases and at J to 4 bases, leaving 0 bases not matched to a gene. The chain's CDR3 is CASSPGQGADTQYF. As DNA, the CDR3 is TGTGCCAGCTCACCGGGACAGGGGGCAGATACGCAGTATTTT. Complete variable domain (other parts from reference TRBV18 and TRBJ2-3): NAGVMQNPRHLVRRRGQEARLRCSPMKGHSHVYWYRQLPEEGLKFMVYLQKENIIDESGMPKERFSAEFPKEGPSILRIQQVVRGDSAAYFCASSPGQGADTQYFGPGTRLTVL.

This rearrangement joins TRBV30 to TRBJ1-2; tentatively, D is TRBD1 (5 bases). The germline V gene encodes CDR1 GTSNPN and CDR2 SVGIG (reference sequence). V lost 2 bases to trimming and J lost 6 bases, with 16 bases between them. This CDR3 spans 14 amino acids. CDR3 residues: CAWSLRGSGDGYTF. The CDR3 DNA sequence: TGTGCCTGGAGTTTGCGGGGGTCAGGAGATGGCTACACCTTC.

The chain uses TRBV15 and TRBJ1-2; D is perhaps TRBD1 (5 bases). Germline values: CDR1 LNHNV, CDR2 YYDKDF (reference sequence). The CDR3 extends over 15 amino acids. Trimming took off 0 bases at V and 4 bases at J, with 12 bases between the two ends. CDR3: CATSRDESTAYGYTF. DNA for the CDR3: TGTGCCACCAGCAGAGATGAGTCGACAGCCTATGGCTACACCTTC. The entire variable domain, with the rest obtained from reference TRBV15 and TRBJ1-2, is as follows: DAMVIQNPRYQVTQFGKPVTLSCSQTLNHNVMYWYQQKSSQAPKLLFHYYDKDFNNEADTPDNFQSRRPNTSFCFLDIRSPGLGDTAMYLCATSRDESTAYGYTFGSGTRLTVV.

The chain combines TRBV5-4 with TRBJ2-3; 8 bases are a match to TRBD1. This CDR3 contains 17 residues. The V and J ends lost 0 bases and 6 bases, in that order; junction bases with no gene match: 12. Germline-derived CDR1 and CDR2 are SGHNT and YYREEE (reference sequence). DNA for the CDR3: TGTGCCAGCAGCTTGGCATCCGGGACAGGAGGAGTGGATACGCAGTATTTT. The encoded protein is CASSLASGTGGVDTQYF.

V gene TRBV30 combines with J gene TRBJ1-5, with D tentatively TRBD1 (5 bases). The V end lost 2 bases, the J end lost 9 bases, and 17 bases lay between the germline ends. Germline CDR1 GTSNPN, CDR2 SVGIG (reference sequence). The CDR3 has 14 amino acids. The CDR3 loop reads CAWSPGGPGTPQHF. As DNA, the CDR3 is TGTGCCTGGAGTCCCGGGGGTCCGGGGACGCCCCAGCATTTT. Looking up the rest from reference TRBV30 and TRBJ1-5 gives the full variable domain: SQTIHQWPATLVQPVGSPLSLECTVEGTSNPNLYWYRQAAGRGLQLLFYSVGIGQISSEVPQNLSASRPQDRQFILSSKKLLLSDSGFYLCAWSPGGPGTPQHFGDGTRLSIL.

The chain uses TRBV9 and TRBJ1-3, with 8 bases lining up with TRBD1. The J segment lost 0 bases and the V segment lost 5 bases, leaving 4 bases of the junction unmatched. CDR3 size: 15 residues. The germline V gene encodes CDR1 SGDLS and CDR2 YYNGEE. Written as DNA, the CDR3 is TGTGCCAGCAGTGGACAGGGAAACTCTGGAAACACCATATATTTT. Its protein is CASSGQGNSGNTIYF.

The genes are TRBV20-1 and TRBJ2-5; weak D call: TRBD2 (5 bases). Per the germline V gene, CDR1 is DFQATT and CDR2 is SNEGSKA (reference sequence). The CDR3 is 11 amino acids. CDR3 protein: CRTEAGETQYF. The CDR3 DNA sequence: TGCAGGACGGAGGCAGGAGAGACCCAGTACTTC.

The chain is built from TRBV27 and TRBJ1-4, with 9 bases fitting TRBD1. Germline V lookup: CDR1 MNHEY, CDR2 SMNVEV (reference sequence). J gave up 3 bases and V 5 bases, and 7 bases lay outside the gene matches. The CDR3 totals 16 residues. CDR3: CASSPEQGAANEKLFF. DNA for the CDR3: TGTGCCAGCAGTCCAGAACAGGGGGCTGCTAATGAAAAACTGTTTTTT.

The chain is built from TRBV30 and TRBJ1-3, with a possible D match to TRBD1 (6 bases). CDR1 and CDR2 (germline): GTSNPN, SVGIG (reference sequence). Trimming pared 0 bases from V and 0 bases from J, leaving 9 bases between. The CDR3 length is 15 residues. The DNA of the CDR3 is TGTGCCTGGAGTGTAGGGACACCCTCTGGAAACACCATATATTTT. As protein: CAWSVGTPSGNTIYF. The variable domain in full, completed from reference TRBV30 and TRBJ1-3, reads SQTIHQWPATLVQPVGSPLSLECTVEGTSNPNLYWYRQAAGRGLQLLFYSVGIGQISSEVPQNLSASRPQDRQFILSSKKLLLSDSGFYLCAWSVGTPSGNTIYFGEGSWLTVV.

The chain employs TRBV6-1 and TRBJ1-4; 8 bases line up with TRBD1. The CDR3 length is 14 residues. Looked up from germline, CDR1 is MNHNS and CDR2 is SASEGT. Losses at the gene ends were 6 bases for V and 5 bases for J; bases not matched to a gene: 5. CDR3 sequence: CASSLTGANEKLFF. The DNA for the CDR3 is TGTGCCAGCAGCCTGACAGGGGCCAATGAAAAACTGTTTTTT.

The J gene is TRBJ2-7, the V gene TRBV27; 11 bases fit TRBD1. In germline, CDR1 is MNHEY, CDR2 SMNVEV (reference sequence). V lost 9 bases to trimming and J lost 6 bases; unmatched junction nucleotides: 13. The CDR3 runs 15 residues. The CDR3 loop is CARILGQGGGSEQYF. CDR3 nucleotides: TGTGCCAGGATATTGGGACAGGGGGGTGGGAGCGAGCAGTACTTC.

V and J are TRBV7-8 and TRBJ1-3, with 9 nucleotides matching TRBD1. The CDR3 is made up of 17 amino acids. From germline, CDR1 is SGHVS and CDR2 FQNEAQ. With 7 bases clipped from V and 3 bases from J, the junction kept 13 bases outside the gene matches. DNA for the CDR3: TGTGCCAGCACCCCCTTAACAGGGGGCGCAAATGGAAACACCATATATTTT. Its translation: CASTPLTGGANGNTIYF.

This chain joins TRBV2 and TRBJ1-2; TRBD1 might be the D (6 bases). The germline gives CDR1 SNHLY, CDR2 FYNNEI. Trimming removed 3 bases at V and 4 bases at J, with 15 bases between. The CDR3 loop spans 15 amino acids. In DNA, the CDR3 is TGTGCCAGCAGTGAGGGCGGGGGCGCCAGCTATGGCTACACCTTC. Protein: CASSEGGGASYGYTF. The full variable domain, its missing parts supplied by reference TRBV2 and TRBJ1-2, is EPEVTQTPSHQVTQMGQEVILRCVPISNHLYFYWYRQILGQKVEFLVSFYNNEISEKSEIFDDQFSVERPDGSNFTLKIRSTKLEDSAMYFCASSEGGGASYGYTFGSGTRLTVV.

This clone has just one count. This chain links TRBV21-1 with TRBJ2-1; the table names TRBD1, a call not compared with the DNA. TRBV21-1 has pseudogene status. The CDR3 consists of 14 residues. The CDR3 here is CATPGQGSGNEQFF. CDR3 DNA sequence: TGTGCCACCCCGGGACAGGGGTCCGGCAATGAGCAGTTCTTC.

This clone was found a few times. The chain couples TRBV30 to TRBJ1-5; D gene uncertain. This CDR3 has 13 residues. CDR1 and CDR2 from the germline V gene are GTSNPN and SVGIG (reference sequence). Between the trimmed V and J ends, which lost 0 bases and 9 bases, there was a span of 12 bases. DNA for the CDR3: TGTGCCTGGAGTGTACCGGGAGGACGGCCCCAGCATTTT. Translating gives CAWSVPGGRPQHF.

The chain joins TRBV5-6 to TRBJ1-6; 9 positions match TRBD1. Germline lookup yields CDR1 SGHDT and CDR2 YYEEEE. V was pared by 0 bases and J by 10 bases, with 5 bases of the junction left unmatched. This CDR3 has 15 residues. Here the CDR3 reads CASSLDGTGRSPLHF. CDR3 DNA sequence: TGTGCCAGCAGCTTGGATGGGACAGGGCGGTCACCCCTCCACTTT. Combining the CDR3 with reference TRBV5-6 and TRBJ1-6 gives the whole variable domain DAGVTQSPTHLIKTRGQQVTLRCSPKSGHDTVSWYQQALGQGPQFIFQYYEEEERQRGNFPDRFSGHQFPNYSSELNVNALLLGDSALYLCASSLDGTGRSPLHFGNGTRLTVT.

This clone has a handful of counts. This chain joins TRBV6-5 and TRBJ1-6; the D gene is possibly TRBD1 (6 bases). V was shortened by 6 bases and J by 11 bases, with 14 bases between the two germline ends. The CDR3 extends over 13 amino acids. CDR1 is MNHEY, CDR2 SVGAGI, per germline. For the CDR3, the DNA is TGTGCCAGCAGCCAGGACAGAGATACACCCCTCCACTTT. Protein product: CASSQDRDTPLHF.

This clone was observed a few times. The chain has TRBV30 and TRBJ2-3, with a weak D call TRBD2 (5 bases). V lost 1 base and J 7 bases, leaving 15 bases between the germline ends. The CDR3 runs 14 residues. The germline V gene encodes CDR1 GTSNPN and CDR2 SVGIG (reference sequence). The CDR3 is CAWSGLAPGYTQYF. The CDR3 DNA reads as TGTGCCTGGAGTGGCCTAGCCCCGGGGTATACGCAGTATTTT.

The rearrangement links TRBV30 to TRBJ1-2, with D perhaps matching TRBD1 (5 bases). The CDR3 is 13 amino acids. The V and J ends lost 1 base and 5 bases respectively, with 11 bases between them. Germline assignment: CDR1 GTSNPN and CDR2 SVGIG (reference sequence). The CDR3 loop reads CAWSAGEGYGYTF. DNA for the CDR3: TGTGCCTGGAGTGCTGGGGAGGGGTATGGCTACACCTTC.

The chain carries TRBV7-9 and TRBJ1-2; D call uncertain. V gave up 1 base and J gave up 2 bases, with 11 bases separating them. From germline, CDR1 is SEHNR and CDR2 FQNEAQ (reference sequence). This CDR3 contains 15 residues. The CDR3 region has the DNA TGTGCCAGCAGCTTAGTGTCCCCTGAGAACTATGGCTACACCTTC. Protein: CASSLVSPENYGYTF.

The chain couples TRBV11-2 to TRBJ1-5, with TRBD1 matching over 10 bases. Germline V gene lookup returns CDR1 SGHAT and CDR2 FQNNGV. V shed 6 bases and J 4 bases; nucleotides not matched to a gene: 6. The length of the CDR3 is 15 residues. For the CDR3, the DNA is TGTGCCAGCAGGGGGGACAGGGGAGGTAATCAGCCCCAGCATTTT. Amino acid sequence: CASRGDRGGNQPQHF.

Here the CDR3 reads CASSLVRETQYF. The CDR3 DNA is TGTGCCAGCAGCTTGGTCCGAGAGACCCAGTACTTC. The chain uses TRBV5-6 and TRBJ2-5; D is unresolved. Germline V gene lookup returns CDR1 SGHDT and CDR2 YYEEEE. Trimming took 0 bases from V and 4 from J, leaving 4 bases between them. The CDR3 loop spans 12 amino acids.

About this clone itself: A read error may account for a junction end that differs from germline. DNA of the CDR3: TGCAGCGCCAGAAAGGACACTGCATACAATGGGCAGTTCTTC. Protein product: CSARKDTAYNGQFF. The chain recombines TRBV29-1 with TRBJ2-1; TRBD1 might be the D (5 bases). Germline V gene lookup returns CDR1 SQVTM and CDR2 ANQGSEA. The CDR3 spans 14 residues.

J is TRBJ1-1 and V is TRBV30; D perhaps matches TRBD1 (5 bases). Germline CDR1 reads GTSNPN; CDR2 reads SVGIG (reference sequence). Trimming took 5 bases from V and 9 from J, leaving 22 bases between them. CDR3 length: 14 amino acids. The CDR3 DNA reads as TGTGCCTGGGGGGTGGGGGGGTTTTTTAACCAAGCTTTCTTT. Amino acid sequence: CAWGVGGFFNQAFF. Full variable domain (remainder filled in from reference TRBV30 and TRBJ1-1): SQTIHQWPATLVQPVGSPLSLECTVEGTSNPNLYWYRQAAGRGLQLLFYSVGIGQISSEVPQNLSASRPQDRQFILSSKKLLLSDSGFYLCAWGVGGFFNQAFFGQGTRLTVV.

The chain couples TRBV7-8 to TRBJ1-1; D might be TRBD1 (5 bases). Trimming cost V 5 bases and J 4 bases, with 20 bases left between them. The CDR3 totals 16 residues. Germline CDR1 is SGHVS and CDR2 is FQNEAQ. Here the CDR3 reads CASSRGLRDRGTEAFF. The CDR3 DNA sequence: TGTGCCAGCAGCCGGGGACTCCGGGACCGCGGCACTGAAGCTTTCTTT.

The chain is built from TRBV7-2 and TRBJ1-6; D is perhaps TRBD1 (6 bases). This CDR3 comprises 16 residues. Germline V gives CDR1 SGHTA, CDR2 FQGNSA. With 5 bases removed from V and 6 bases from J, the gap between germline ends came to 17 bases. The CDR3 region is CASSPALQGPNSPLHF. The DNA for the CDR3 is TGTGCCAGCAGCCCCGCCCTACAGGGCCCTAATTCACCCCTCCACTTT.

The chain employs TRBV27 and TRBJ2-7; 7 bases fit TRBD2. The CDR3 spans 14 residues. With 6 bases clipped from V and 2 bases from J, the junction kept 7 bases outside the gene matches. Germline-derived CDR1 and CDR2 are MNHEY and SMNVEV (reference sequence). CDR3 residues: CASSWGGPTYEQYF. The CDR3, as DNA: TGTGCCAGCAGCTGGGGAGGGCCAACCTACGAGCAGTACTTC.

This clone was observed a few times. This chain connects TRBV19 to TRBJ2-3; D perhaps matches TRBD1 (6 bases). Per germline, CDR1 LNHDA and CDR2 SQIVND (reference sequence). With 5 bases removed from V and 2 bases from J, the gap between germline ends came to 11 bases. The CDR3 is 14 amino acids. CDR3 sequence reads: CASSGGYITDTQYF. CDR3 nucleotide sequence: TGTGCCAGTAGTGGGGGCTACATCACAGATACGCAGTATTTT.